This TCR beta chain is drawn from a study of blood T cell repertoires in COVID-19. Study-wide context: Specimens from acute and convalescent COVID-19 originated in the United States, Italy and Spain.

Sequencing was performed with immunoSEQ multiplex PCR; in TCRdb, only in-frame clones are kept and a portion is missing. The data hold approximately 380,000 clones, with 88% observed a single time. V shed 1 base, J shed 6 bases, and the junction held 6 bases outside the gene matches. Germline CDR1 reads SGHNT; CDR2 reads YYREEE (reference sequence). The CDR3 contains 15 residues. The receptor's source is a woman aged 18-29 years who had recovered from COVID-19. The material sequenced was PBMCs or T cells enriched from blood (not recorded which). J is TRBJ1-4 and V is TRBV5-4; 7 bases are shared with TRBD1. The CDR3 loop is CASSLNLQGDEKLFF. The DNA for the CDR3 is TGTGCCAGCAGCTTGAATCTCCAGGGGGATGAAAAACTGTTTTTT.